This T cell receptor beta chain is from a study of T cell repertoires in cytomegalovirus infection (dated by TCRdb to the late 2010s). Study-level background: The HLA type of each donor mattered for the analysis, because public TCR beta signatures pointed to carriage of CMV infection along with the matching HLA type.

Here is what the overall study found, with its caveats: Carriers of CMV infection plus the relevant HLA type were discriminated by the cumulative frequency of public TCR beta family members in the study cohort and in an independent approximately 400-donor cohort. In the ex vivo response, HLA-C-restricted CMV-specific TCR beta clonotypes were dominant, and in two of eight donors the single most frequent clonotype came from this HLA-C-restricted group.

Ends trimmed: V by 9 bases, J by 4 bases; bases unmatched to a gene: 10. The germline V gene yields MNHEY for CDR1 and SVGAGI for CDR2. There are 15 amino acids in the CDR3, from cysteine to phenylalanine inclusive. Only the CDR3 region is kept as DNA, spanning 45 bases read in frame from base 1. The sequencing machine was an Illumina HiSeq 1500. TCRdb handled the public reads itself, with Q25 trimming in fastp and clone calling in MiXCR, and kept productive beta chains. Records with the same CDR3 protein are collapsed into one entry carrying the most frequent genes and DNA. Counted in this sample were under 250,000 distinct CDR3 sequences; about 5.9% of them appeared once. The top ten clonotypes cover 6.5% of the sample. This clonotype appeared many times. This clone's antigen is unknown. Per-nucleotide qualities are absent, and no much larger clonotype sits a single base away.

The sequence derives from a human donor in good health (CMV status not recorded). Some clones in this sample may be carry-over from other donors' samples. Sample: PBMCs. This chain joins TRBV6-5 to TRBJ2-3; 10 central nucleotides agree with TRBD1. This receptor carries the CDR3 CASQDRGGTADTQYF. The sequenced DNA: TGTGCCAGTCAGGACAGGGGGGGTACGGCAGATACGCAGTATTTT.